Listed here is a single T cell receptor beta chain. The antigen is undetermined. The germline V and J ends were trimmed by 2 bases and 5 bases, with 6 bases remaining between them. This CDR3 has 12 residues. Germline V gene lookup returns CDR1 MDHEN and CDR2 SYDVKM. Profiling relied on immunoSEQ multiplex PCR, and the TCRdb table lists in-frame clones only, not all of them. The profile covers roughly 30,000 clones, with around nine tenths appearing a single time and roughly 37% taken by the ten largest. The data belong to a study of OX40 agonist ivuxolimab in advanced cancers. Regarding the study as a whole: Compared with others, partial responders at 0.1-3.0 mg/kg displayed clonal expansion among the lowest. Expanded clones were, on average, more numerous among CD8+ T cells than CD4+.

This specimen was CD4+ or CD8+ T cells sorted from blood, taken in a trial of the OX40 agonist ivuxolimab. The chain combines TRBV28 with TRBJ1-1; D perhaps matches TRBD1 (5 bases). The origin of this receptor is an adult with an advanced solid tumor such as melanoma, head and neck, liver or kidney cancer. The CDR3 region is CASSLGATEAFF. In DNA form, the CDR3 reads TGTGCCAGCAGTTTAGGGGCTACTGAAGCTTTCTTT.